This TCR beta chain was profiled in a study of OX40 agonist ivuxolimab in advanced cancers. Findings and limits, study-wide: At 0.1 to 3.0 mg/kg and by week 6, CD4+ and CD8+ T cells in the blood had expanded clonally. Normalized T-cell clonal expansion was also low in a subset of nonresponders. It was not determined which antigens were specifically recognized by the peripheral T cells that had undergone clonal expansion. Researchers report that CD8+ T cells had, on average, more expanded clones than CD4+.

The CDR3 covers 14 residues. Germline V gives CDR1 SQVTM, CDR2 ANQGSEA. As to this clone: What it binds is unknown. The germline gene is not matched at one end of the junction; a read error may be the cause.

The repertoire was sequenced with immunoSEQ multiplex PCR; TCRdb's copy has only in-frame clones and lacks some. The sample contains about 64,000 clones, roughly 84% of which appear only once. This specimen was CD4+ or CD8+ T cells sorted from blood, taken in a trial of the OX40 agonist ivuxolimab. V is TRBV29-1 and J is TRBJ1-4; a possible D gene is TRBD1 (5 bases). The TCR sequence derives from an adult with an advanced solid tumor such as melanoma, head and neck, liver or kidney cancer. The CDR3 sequence: CSVPSGGTSEKLFF. CDR3 in DNA: TGCAGCGTGCCTAGCGGGGGTACTAGTGAAAAACTGTTTTTT.